This T cell receptor beta chain was sequenced during a study of shared clonotypes between healthy human individuals. About the study: Sampling drew on donors who were a couple of women and a few men aged 18 to 49. General study results and limits: Represented diversity (both genetic and exposure-history) was limited by the small number of donors.

Profiling relied on immunoSEQ multiplex PCR, and the TCRdb table lists in-frame clones only, not all of them. Here the sample spans fewer than 600,000 clones, roughly three quarters being singletons. The donor cohort consisted entirely of Caucasian adults residing in Nashville, Tennessee. Concerning this clone itself: Antigen: not known.

This TCR was sampled from a woman between 35 and 50 years old in good health. Some clones in this sample may be carry-over from other donors' samples. Input material: PBMCs.

The CDR3 sequence: CASRPSGFSYEQYF. CDR3 DNA sequence: TGTGCCAGCAGGCCTAGCGGGTTCTCCTACGAGCAGTACTTC. The chain has TRBV28 and TRBJ2-7; 8 bases fit TRBD2. The CDR3 is made up of 14 amino acids. The junction had 4 bases not matched to a gene; V was cut back by 6 bases and J by 0 bases. Germline V lookup: CDR1 MDHEN, CDR2 SYDVKM. Supplemented by reference TRBV28 and TRBJ2-7, the full variable domain reads DVKVTQSSRYLVKRTGEKVFLECVQDMDHENMFWYRQDPGLGLRLIYFSYDVKMKEKGDIPEGYSVSREKKERFSLILESASTNQTSMYLCASRPSGFSYEQYFGPGTRLTVT.